This T cell receptor (beta chain) emerged from a study of T-cell memory formation after mild COVID-19. This CDR3 is built from 13 residues. CDR1 is LGHNA, CDR2 YSLEER, per germline. V lost 0 bases and J lost 0, with 2 bases in between. One entry per CDR3 protein results from TCRdb running MiXCR on the 5' RACE reads. The table has approximately 150,000 distinct CDR3 sequences, about 5.5% seen once. This clonotype was recorded many times. This rearrangement joins TRBV4-3 to TRBJ1-1; no definite D call. Sequencing was done on a sample of PBMCs or a T cell subset sorted from them (not recorded which). The source is an adult woman who had mild COVID-19 (a few samples of this study predate the infection). Cell type and time point are not known. CDR3 sequence (DNA): TGCGCCAGCAGCCAAGATTTGAACACTGAAGCTTTCTTT. Translating gives CASSQDLNTEAFF.